These T cell receptor beta chains were read from a single sample in a study of glioma-infiltrating T cells after dendritic cell vaccination. The repertoire was sequenced with immunoSEQ multiplex PCR; TCRdb's copy has only in-frame clones and lacks some. The data show some 100,000 clones, more than 70% seen once. The sequencing used blood, collected before dendritic cell vaccination. The source is a human donor with glioblastoma. Each CDR3 is given with its conserved first and last residue. The order of the fields is D gene, V gene, J gene, CDR3 protein, CDR3 DNA. D genes are given only for firm matches.

TRBD1	TRBV10-2	TRBJ1-4	CATSGTGHNEKLFF	TGCGCCACGTCCGGGACAGGGCATAATGAAAAACTGTTTTTT
TRBD2	TRBV28	TRBJ2-7	CASETSDMYEQYF	TGTGCCAGTGAGACTAGCGATATGTACGAGCAGTACTTC
TRBD2	TRBV2	TRBJ2-5	CASSDRGGKQETQYF	TGTGCCAGCAGTGATCGGGGGGGGAAGCAAGAGACCCAGTACTTC
TRBD1	TRBV7-9	TRBJ1-2	CASTLTGNYGYTF	TGTGCCAGCACCCTGACAGGGAACTATGGCTACACCTTC
TRBD1	TRBV6-5	TRBJ2-5	CASSYSVTGAQETQYF	TGTGCCAGCAGTTACTCTGTGACAGGGGCCCAAGAGACCCAGTACTTC
.	TRBV2	TRBJ1-4	CASRREGRQKLFF	TGTGCCAGCAGGAGAGAAGGGAGGCAAAAACTGTTTTTT
TRBD2	TRBV7-2	TRBJ2-7	CASSTWTSGNEQYF	TGTGCCAGCAGCACTTGGACTAGCGGGAACGAGCAGTACTTC
TRBD2	TRBV10-3	TRBJ2-7	CAISGQAGGPYEQYF	TGTGCCATCAGTGGCCAGGCGGGGGGACCCTACGAGCAGTACTTC
TRBD1	TRBV19	TRBJ1-6	CASSIPGQGLVSLHF	TGTGCCAGTAGTATCCCCGGACAGGGGTTGGTGTCCCTCCACTTT
.	TRBV10-3	TRBJ2-5	CAISARSQETQYF	TGTGCCATCAGTGCTCGCAGCCAAGAGACCCAGTACTTC
TRBD1	TRBV4-1	TRBJ2-1	CASSQPGTGAYNEQFF	TGCGCCAGCAGCCAGCCCGGGACAGGGGCCTACAATGAGCAGTTCTTC